Reported below is one T cell receptor (beta chain). This record comes from a study of blood T cell repertoires in COVID-19. As for the study in general: Collection of acute and convalescent COVID-19 samples took place in the United States, Italy and Spain.

Germline V gives CDR1 SGHNT, CDR2 YYREEE (reference sequence). The CDR3 sequence is 17 residues long. Trimming left V 3 bases short and J 3 bases short, with 19 bases between. Original data processing: It was from reference gene primer amplification that nucleated cell counts were estimated. TCRdb's table, derived via immunoSEQ multiplex PCR, lists solely in-frame clones and lacks some. V and J calls and clone size come straight from that table; D and trimming were deduced from the DNA. Among 400,000 to 500,000 clones, around nine tenths were seen once, and the ten largest hold approximately 1.5%. Recruits, aged about 18 to 89 years, lived in 24 US areas. Exposed volunteers were people who met a COVID-19 case within 2 weeks before study entry.

Sequencing input: PBMCs or T cells enriched from blood (not recorded which). The TCR was taken from a young woman who had been exposed to COVID-19. The chain couples TRBV5-4 to TRBJ2-1, with D possibly being TRBD1 (6 bases). CDR3 nucleotide sequence: TGTGCCAGCAGCTCCCTGGACAGCTACGAATACTACAATGAGCAGTTCTTC. As protein: CASSSLDSYEYYNEQFF.